A selection of T cell receptor beta chains follows, all from one sample in a study of immune evolution from preneoplasia to lung adenocarcinoma. The protocol was immunoSEQ multiplex PCR, while the TCRdb copy is restricted to in-frame clones and leaves out a portion. The data show around 5,500 clones, around 69% seen once. The source material was FFPE adjacent normal lung tissue. The receptors come from an older person with lung adenocarcinoma. CDR3s include the opening cysteine and the closing phenylalanine or tryptophan. A D gene is named only where the DNA matches it firmly. The size field is filled for only some rows; it gives once, few, many or a size class.

NA | TRBJ2-5 | TRBV7-9 | NA | CASSLSSSRDIEQYF | TGTGCCAGCAGCTTAAGTTCCTCCAGGGATATTGAGCAGTACTTC
few | TRBJ1-2 | TRBV19 | NA | CASSIGSANYGYTF | TGTGCCAGTAGTATCGGGTCAGCTAACTATGGCTACACCTTC
NA | TRBJ1-2 | TRBV28 | TRBD1 | CASSFTGVNYGYTF | TGTGCCAGCAGTTTTACAGGGGTTAACTATGGCTACACCTTC
NA | TRBJ2-5 | TRBV4-1 | NA | CASSRLQGVGAQETQYF | TGCGCCAGCAGCCGCTTACAGGGAGTAGGTGCACAAGAGACCCAGTACTTC
medium-sized | TRBJ1-5 | TRBV2 | NA | CASREGMGPQHF | TGTGCCAGCAGGGAGGGGATGGGGCCCCAGCATTTT
NA | TRBJ1-1 | TRBV14 | NA | CASSQAPGTFF | TGTGCCAGCAGCCAAGCTCCGGGGACTTTCTTT
medium-sized | TRBJ1-1 | TRBV13 | TRBD1 | CASSRGTGRVDTEAFF | TGTGCCAGCAGCCGCGGGACAGGGAGGGTGGACACTGAAGCTTTCTTT
NA | TRBJ1-1 | TRBV5-1 | NA | CASSLGGGRLNTEAFF | TGCGCCAGCTCCCTGGGTGGGGGGCGGCTGAACACTGAAGCTTTCTTT
NA | TRBJ1-5 | TRBV19 | NA | CASNRFNQPQHF | TGTGCCAGTAACCGGTTCAATCAGCCCCAGCATTTT
NA | TRBJ2-1 | TRBV28 | NA | CASSLSYNEQFF | TGTGCCAGCAGTTTATCCTACAATGAGCAGTTCTTC
NA | TRBJ1-2 | TRBV27 | TRBD1 | CASRRTGGERRGYTF | TGTGCCAGCAGACGAACAGGGGGCGAACGGCGAGGCTACACCTTC